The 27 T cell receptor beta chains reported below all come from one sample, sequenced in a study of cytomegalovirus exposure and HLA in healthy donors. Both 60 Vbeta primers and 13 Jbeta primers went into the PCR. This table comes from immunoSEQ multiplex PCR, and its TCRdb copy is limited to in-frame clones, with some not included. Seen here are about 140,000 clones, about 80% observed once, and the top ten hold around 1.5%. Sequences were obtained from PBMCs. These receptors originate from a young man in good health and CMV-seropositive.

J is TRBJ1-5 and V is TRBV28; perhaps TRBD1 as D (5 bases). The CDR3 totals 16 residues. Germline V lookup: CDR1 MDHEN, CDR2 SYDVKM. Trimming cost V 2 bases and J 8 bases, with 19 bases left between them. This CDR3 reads CASSLRDGGWGEPQHF. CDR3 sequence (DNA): TGTGCCAGCAGTTTACGCGATGGGGGGTGGGGGGAGCCCCAGCATTTT. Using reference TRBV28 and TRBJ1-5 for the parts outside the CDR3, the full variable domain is DVKVTQSSRYLVKRTGEKVFLECVQDMDHENMFWYRQDPGLGLRLIYFSYDVKMKEKGDIPEGYSVSREKKERFSLILESASTNQTSMYLCASSLRDGGWGEPQHFGDGTRLSIL.

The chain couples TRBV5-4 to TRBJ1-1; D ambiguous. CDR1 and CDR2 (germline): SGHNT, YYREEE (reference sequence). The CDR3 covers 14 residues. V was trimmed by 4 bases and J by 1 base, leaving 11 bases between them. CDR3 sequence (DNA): TGTGCCAGCAGCCAAGAGAACAGGAACACTGAAGCTTTCTTT. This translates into CASSQENRNTEAFF.

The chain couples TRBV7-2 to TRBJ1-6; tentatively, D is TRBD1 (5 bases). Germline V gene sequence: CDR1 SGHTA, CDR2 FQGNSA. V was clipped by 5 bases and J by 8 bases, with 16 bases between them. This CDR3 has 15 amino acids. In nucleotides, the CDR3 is TGTGCCAGCAGCCCAGGACGGGGGAAAGATTCACCCCTCCACTTT. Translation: CASSPGRGKDSPLHF. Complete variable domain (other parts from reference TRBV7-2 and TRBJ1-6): GAGVSQSPSNKVTEKGKDVELRCDPISGHTALYWYRQSLGQGLEFLIYFQGNSAPDKSGLPSDRFSAERTGGSVSTLTIQRTQQEDSAVYLCASSPGRGKDSPLHFGNGTRLTVT.

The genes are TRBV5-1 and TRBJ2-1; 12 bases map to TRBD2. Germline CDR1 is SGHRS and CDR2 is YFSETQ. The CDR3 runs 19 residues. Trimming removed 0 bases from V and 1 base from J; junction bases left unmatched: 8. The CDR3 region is CASSLGRLAGVGSYNEQFF. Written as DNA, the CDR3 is TGCGCCAGCAGCTTGGGGCGACTAGCGGGAGTTGGTTCCTACAATGAGCAGTTCTTC.

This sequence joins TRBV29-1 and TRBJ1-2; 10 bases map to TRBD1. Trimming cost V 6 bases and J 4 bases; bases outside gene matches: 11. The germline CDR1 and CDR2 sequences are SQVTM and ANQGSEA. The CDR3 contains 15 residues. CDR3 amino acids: CSVSGTGEFSYGYTF. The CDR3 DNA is TGCAGCGTATCCGGGACAGGGGAATTTTCCTATGGCTACACCTTC.

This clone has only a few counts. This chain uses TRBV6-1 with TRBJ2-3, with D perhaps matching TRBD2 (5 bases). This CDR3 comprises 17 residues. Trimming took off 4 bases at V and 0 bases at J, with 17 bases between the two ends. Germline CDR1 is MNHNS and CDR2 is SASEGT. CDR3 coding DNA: TGTGCCAGCAGTGGCGGGCGAGGCCCGTACAGCACAGATACGCAGTATTTT. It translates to CASSGGRGPYSTDTQYF.

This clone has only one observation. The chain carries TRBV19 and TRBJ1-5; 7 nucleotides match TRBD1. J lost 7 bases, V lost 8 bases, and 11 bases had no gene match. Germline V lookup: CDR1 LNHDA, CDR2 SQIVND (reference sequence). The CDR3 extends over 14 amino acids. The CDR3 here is CASQFSGGNQPQHF. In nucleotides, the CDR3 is TGTGCCAGTCAGTTCTCAGGGGGAAACCAGCCCCAGCATTTT.

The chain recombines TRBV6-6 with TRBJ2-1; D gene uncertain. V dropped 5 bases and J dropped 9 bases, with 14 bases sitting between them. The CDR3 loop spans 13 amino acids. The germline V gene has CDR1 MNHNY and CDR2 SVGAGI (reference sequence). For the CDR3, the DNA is TGTGCCAGCAGTCAGACTGAGATCGGTGAGCAGTTCTTC. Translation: CASSQTEIGEQFF.

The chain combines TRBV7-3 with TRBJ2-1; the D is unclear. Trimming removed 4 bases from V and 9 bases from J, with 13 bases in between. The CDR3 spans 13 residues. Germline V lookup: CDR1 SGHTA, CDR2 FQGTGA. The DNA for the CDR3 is TGTGCCAGCAGCTCAACCCCCACTTTTGAGCAGTTCTTC. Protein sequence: CASSSTPTFEQFF.

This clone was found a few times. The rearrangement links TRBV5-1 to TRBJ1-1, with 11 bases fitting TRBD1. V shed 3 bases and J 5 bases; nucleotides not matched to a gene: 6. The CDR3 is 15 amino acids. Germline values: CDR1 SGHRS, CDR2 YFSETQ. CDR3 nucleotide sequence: TGCGCCAGCAGCTCCGGGACAGGGGGGAGGACTGAAGCTTTCTTT. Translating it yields CASSSGTGGRTEAFF.

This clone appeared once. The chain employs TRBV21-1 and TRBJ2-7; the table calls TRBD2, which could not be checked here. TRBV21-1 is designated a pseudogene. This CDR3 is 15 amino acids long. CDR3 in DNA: TGTGCCAGCAGCAAGGGGACTAGCGGGAGGTACGAGCAGTACTTC. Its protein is CASSKGTSGRYEQYF.

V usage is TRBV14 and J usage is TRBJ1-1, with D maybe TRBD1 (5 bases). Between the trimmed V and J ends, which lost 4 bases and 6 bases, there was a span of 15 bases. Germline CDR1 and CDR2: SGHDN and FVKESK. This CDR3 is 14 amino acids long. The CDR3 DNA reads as TGTGCCAGCAGCCTAACCGCGGGGGACGCTGAAGCTTTCTTT. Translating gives CASSLTAGDAEAFF.

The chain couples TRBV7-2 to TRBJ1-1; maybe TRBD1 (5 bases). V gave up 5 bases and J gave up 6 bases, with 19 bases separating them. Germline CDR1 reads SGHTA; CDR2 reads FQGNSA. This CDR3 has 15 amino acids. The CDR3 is CASSPGGTTASEAFF. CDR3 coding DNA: TGTGCCAGCAGCCCAGGCGGGACCACAGCGTCTGAAGCTTTCTTT.

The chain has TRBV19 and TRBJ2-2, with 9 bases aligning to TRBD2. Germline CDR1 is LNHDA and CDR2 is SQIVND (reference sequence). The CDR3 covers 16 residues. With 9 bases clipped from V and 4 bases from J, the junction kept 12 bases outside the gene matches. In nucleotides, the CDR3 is TGTGCCAGCGCCTCGGGCGGGAGGGCCACCACCGGGGAGCTGTTTTTT. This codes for CASASGGRATTGELFF.

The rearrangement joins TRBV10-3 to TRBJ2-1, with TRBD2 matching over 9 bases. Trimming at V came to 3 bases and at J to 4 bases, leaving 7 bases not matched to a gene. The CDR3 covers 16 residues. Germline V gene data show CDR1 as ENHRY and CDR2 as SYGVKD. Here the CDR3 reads CAISDPLAGEYNEQFF. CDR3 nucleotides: TGTGCCATCAGTGACCCCTTAGCGGGGGAGTACAATGAGCAGTTCTTC.

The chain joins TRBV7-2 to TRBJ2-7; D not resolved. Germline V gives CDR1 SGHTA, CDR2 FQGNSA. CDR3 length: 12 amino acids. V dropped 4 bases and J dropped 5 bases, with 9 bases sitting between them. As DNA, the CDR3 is TGTGCCAGCAGCTCCTTTGCGGACGAGCAGTACTTC. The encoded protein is CASSSFADEQYF.

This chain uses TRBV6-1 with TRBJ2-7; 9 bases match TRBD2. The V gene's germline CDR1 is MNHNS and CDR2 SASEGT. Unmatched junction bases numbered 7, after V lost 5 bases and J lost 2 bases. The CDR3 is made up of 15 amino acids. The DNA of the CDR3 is TGTGCCAGCAGTTCTCTAGCGGGGCAAACCTACGAGCAGTACTTC. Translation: CASSSLAGQTYEQYF.

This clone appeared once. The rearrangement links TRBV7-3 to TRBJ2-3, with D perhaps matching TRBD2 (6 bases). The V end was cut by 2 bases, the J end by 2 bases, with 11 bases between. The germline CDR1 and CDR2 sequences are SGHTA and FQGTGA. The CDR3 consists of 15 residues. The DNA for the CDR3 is TGTGCCAGCAGCTTACTGGGACTCTACACAGATACGCAGTATTTT. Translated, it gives CASSLLGLYTDTQYF. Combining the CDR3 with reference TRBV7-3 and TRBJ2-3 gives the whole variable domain GAGVSQTPSNKVTEKGKYVELRCDPISGHTALYWYRQSLGQGPEFLIYFQGTGAADDSGLPNDRFFAVRPEGSVSTLKIQRTERGDSAVYLCASSLLGLYTDTQYFGPGTRLTVL.

CDR3 in amino acids: CASSLGPGGGYTF. CDR3 nucleotide sequence: TGTGCCAGCAGCCTCGGGCCAGGGGGTGGCTACACCTTC. V gene TRBV7-3 combines with J gene TRBJ1-2; 7 positions agree with TRBD1. The length of the CDR3 is 13 residues. The germline gives CDR1 SGHTA, CDR2 FQGTGA. Trimming cost V 5 bases and J 7 bases; bases outside gene matches: 7.

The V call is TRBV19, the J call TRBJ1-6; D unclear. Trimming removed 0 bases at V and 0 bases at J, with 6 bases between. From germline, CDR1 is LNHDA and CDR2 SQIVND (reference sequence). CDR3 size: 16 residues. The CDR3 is CASSIDRSSYNSPLHF. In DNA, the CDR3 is TGTGCCAGTAGTATAGATCGGAGCTCCTATAATTCACCCCTCCACTTT.

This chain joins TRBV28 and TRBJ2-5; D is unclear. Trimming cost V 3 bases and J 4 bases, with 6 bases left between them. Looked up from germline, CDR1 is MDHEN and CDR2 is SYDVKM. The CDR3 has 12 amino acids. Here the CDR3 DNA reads TGTGCCAGCAGTTTTAACATAGAGACCCAGTACTTC. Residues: CASSFNIETQYF.

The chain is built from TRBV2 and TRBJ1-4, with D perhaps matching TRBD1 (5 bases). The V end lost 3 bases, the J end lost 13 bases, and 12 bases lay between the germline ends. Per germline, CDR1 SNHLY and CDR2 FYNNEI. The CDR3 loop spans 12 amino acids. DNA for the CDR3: TGTGCCAGCAGTGAGCAGGGAAAGCGACTGTTTTTT. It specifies CASSEQGKRLFF.

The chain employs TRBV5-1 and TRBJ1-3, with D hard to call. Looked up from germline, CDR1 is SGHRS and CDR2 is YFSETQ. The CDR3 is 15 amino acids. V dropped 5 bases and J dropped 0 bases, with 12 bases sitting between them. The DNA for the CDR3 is TGCGCCAGCAGTTATGACGGGAGCTCTGGAAACACCATATATTTT. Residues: CASSYDGSSGNTIYF.

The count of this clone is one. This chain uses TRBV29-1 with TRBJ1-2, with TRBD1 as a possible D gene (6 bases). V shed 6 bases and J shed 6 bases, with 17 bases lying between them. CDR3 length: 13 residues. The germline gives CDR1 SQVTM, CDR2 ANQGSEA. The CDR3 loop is CSVHLGGHDGYTF. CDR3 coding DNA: TGCAGCGTGCACTTAGGGGGACACGATGGCTACACCTTC.

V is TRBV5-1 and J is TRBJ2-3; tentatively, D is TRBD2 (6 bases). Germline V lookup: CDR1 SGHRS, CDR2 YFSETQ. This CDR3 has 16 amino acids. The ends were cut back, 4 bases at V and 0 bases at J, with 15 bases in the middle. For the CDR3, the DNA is TGCGCCAGCAGCGGAGGATCGGGGGTGAGCACAGATACGCAGTATTTT. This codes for CASSGGSGVSTDTQYF.

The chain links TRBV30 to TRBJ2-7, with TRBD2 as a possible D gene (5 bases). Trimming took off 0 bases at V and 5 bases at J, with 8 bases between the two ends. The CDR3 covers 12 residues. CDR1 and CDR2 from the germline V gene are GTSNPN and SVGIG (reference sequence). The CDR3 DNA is TGTGCCTGGAGTGTACTAGTCCACGAGCAGTACTTC. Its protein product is CAWSVLVHEQYF.

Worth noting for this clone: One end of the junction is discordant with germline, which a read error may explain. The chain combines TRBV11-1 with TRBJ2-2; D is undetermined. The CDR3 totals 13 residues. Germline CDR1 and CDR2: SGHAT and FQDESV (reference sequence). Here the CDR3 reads CASTLLYGGELFF. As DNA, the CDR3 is TGTGCCAGCACCTTACTCTACGGCGGGGAGCTGTTTTTT. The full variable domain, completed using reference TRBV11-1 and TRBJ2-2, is EAEVAQSPRYKITEKSQAVAFWCDPISGHATLYWYRQILGQGPELLVQFQDESVVDDSQLPKDRFSAERLKGVDSTLKIQPAELGDSAMYLCASTLLYGGELFFGEGSRLTVL.